Listed below are T cell receptor beta chains from one sample, sequenced in a study of cytomegalovirus exposure and HLA in healthy donors. Sequencing was performed with immunoSEQ multiplex PCR; in TCRdb, only in-frame clones are kept and a portion is missing. This table has about 150,000 clones, roughly 65% appearing once. Sequencing was done on a sample of PBMCs. Receptors originate from a man aged 60 to 69 in good health and CMV-seronegative. Both conserved end residues are part of each CDR3. Fields, in order: V gene, D gene, J gene, CDR3 protein. The D gene is left open where the match is weak.

TRBV4-2	-	TRBJ2-7	CASSSTDSYEQYF
TRBV5-4	TRBD2	TRBJ2-1	CASSKGLAGGKQFF
TRBV29-1	-	TRBJ1-1	CSGEEATEAFF
TRBV28	-	TRBJ2-7	CASSFPAAGDEQYF
TRBV19	TRBD2	TRBJ2-7	CASGTSADASYEQYF
TRBV7-9	TRBD2	TRBJ2-7	CASSFTSGKPYEQYF
TRBV5-6	TRBD2	TRBJ2-1	CASSYPTLAGARNEQFF
TRBV12-5	-	TRBJ2-2	CASGLVEAGELFF
TRBV14	TRBD1	TRBJ1-1	CASSRRTGMNTEAFF
TRBV2	TRBD1	TRBJ1-4	CASSRRTGFSEKLFF
TRBV6-1	TRBD2	TRBJ2-3	CASSEALAGHTDTQYF
TRBV14	TRBD1	TRBJ2-5	CASSQLRGRETQYF
TRBV6-5	-	TRBJ1-4	CASSPPGGHEKLFF
TRBV10-3	-	TRBJ1-1	CAISDSGGNTEAFF
TRBV7-3	TRBD2	TRBJ2-1	CASSFLGLAGGENEQFF
TRBV21-1	-	TRBJ2-5	CASSLTEGLANQETQYF
TRBV10-3	-	TRBJ2-7	CAISVERSYEQYF
TRBV6-1	TRBD1	TRBJ1-4	CASSGGQVKQLFF
TRBV30	-	TRBJ2-5	CAWSKGGRGQETQYF
TRBV18	TRBD1	TRBJ2-2	CASSPGTGRNTGELFF
TRBV7-9	-	TRBJ2-7	CASSLEGTYYEQYF
TRBV19	-	TRBJ1-5	CASRTTGAHSNQPQHF
TRBV27	-	TRBJ2-3	CASSFIDTQYF
TRBV25-1	-	TRBJ1-2	CASSEGGGYGYTF